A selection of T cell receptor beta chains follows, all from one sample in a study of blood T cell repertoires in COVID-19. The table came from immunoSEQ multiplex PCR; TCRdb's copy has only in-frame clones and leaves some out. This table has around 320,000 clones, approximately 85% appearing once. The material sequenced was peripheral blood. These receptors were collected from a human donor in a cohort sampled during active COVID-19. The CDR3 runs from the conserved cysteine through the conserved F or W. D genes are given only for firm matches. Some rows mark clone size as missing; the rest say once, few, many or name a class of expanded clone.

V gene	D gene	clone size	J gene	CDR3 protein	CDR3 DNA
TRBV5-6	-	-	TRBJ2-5	CASSLAISGQETQYF	TGTGCCAGCAGCTTGGCTATTAGCGGACAAGAGACCCAGTACTTC
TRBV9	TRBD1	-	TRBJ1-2	CASNTRDRGYGYTF	TGTGCCAGTAACACTCGGGACAGGGGATATGGCTACACCTTC
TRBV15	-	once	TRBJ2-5	CATSSRETQYF	TGTGCCACCAGCTCCAGAGAGACCCAGTACTTC
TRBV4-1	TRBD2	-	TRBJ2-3	CASSRSGGASDTQYF	TGCGCCAGCAGCCGTAGCGGGGGGGCCTCAGATACGCAGTATTTT
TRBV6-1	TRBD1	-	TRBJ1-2	CASSEKPAGGLRGYTF	TGTGCCAGCAGTGAAAAGCCGGCAGGGGGTCTAAGAGGCTACACCTTC
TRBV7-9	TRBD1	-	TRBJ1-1	CASRPGQMNTEAFF	TGTGCCAGCAGACCGGGACAGATGAACACTGAAGCTTTCTTT
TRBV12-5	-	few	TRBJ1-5	CASGLGPGQHF	TGTGCTAGTGGTTTAGGTCCGGGCCAGCATTTT
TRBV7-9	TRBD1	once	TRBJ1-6	CASSGDRDSPLHF	TGTGCCAGCAGCGGGGACAGGGACTCACCCCTCCACTTT
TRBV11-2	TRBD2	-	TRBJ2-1	CASSPTLAGAFNEQFF	TGTGCCAGCAGCCCCACACTAGCGGGGGCCTTCAATGAGCAGTTCTTC
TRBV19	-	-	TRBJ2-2	CASSAPGLKNTGELFF	TGTGCCAGTAGTGCCCCCGGACTTAAGAACACCGGGGAGCTGTTTTTT
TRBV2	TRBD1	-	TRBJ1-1	CASSEQGANTEAFF	TGTGCCAGCAGTGAACAGGGGGCGAACACTGAAGCTTTCTTT
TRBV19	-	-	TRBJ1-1	CASSASQGLDTEAFF	TGTGCCAGTAGTGCGTCACAGGGATTGGACACTGAAGCTTTCTTT
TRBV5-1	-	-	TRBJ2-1	CASSLAGGKGQFF	TGCGCCAGCAGCTTGGCCGGGGGAAAGGGGCAGTTCTTC
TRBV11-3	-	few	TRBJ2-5	CASSLNLGAEETQYF	TGTGCCAGCAGCCTAAACCTGGGCGCTGAAGAGACCCAGTACTTC
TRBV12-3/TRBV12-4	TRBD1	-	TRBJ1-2	CASSRTGNYGYTF	TGTGCCAGCAGTCGGACAGGGAACTATGGCTACACCTTC
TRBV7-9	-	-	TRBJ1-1	CASSPRGTEAFF	TGTGCCAGCAGCCCACGGGGGACTGAAGCTTTCTTT
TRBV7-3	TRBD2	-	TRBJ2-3	CASSLGLAGDSNTQYF	TGTGCCAGCAGCTTGGGACTAGCGGGGGATTCCAATACGCAGTATTTT
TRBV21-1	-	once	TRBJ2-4	CASTDSLPKNIQYF	TGTGCCAGCACGGACAGCCTTCCCAAAAACATTCAGTACTTC
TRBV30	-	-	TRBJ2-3	CAWSVNSYTDTQYF	TGTGCCTGGAGTGTAAACTCCTACACAGATACGCAGTATTTT
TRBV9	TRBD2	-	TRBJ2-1	CASSVVSGARYNEQFF	TGTGCCAGCAGCGTAGTTAGCGGGGCGAGGTACAATGAGCAGTTCTTC
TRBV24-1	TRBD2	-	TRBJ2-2	CATSDFWGGRDTGELFF	TGTGCCACCAGTGATTTTTGGGGGGGTAGGGACACCGGGGAGCTGTTTTTT
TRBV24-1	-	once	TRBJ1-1	CATSDPYYTEAFF	TGTGCCACCAGTGACCCTTACTACACTGAAGCTTTCTTT
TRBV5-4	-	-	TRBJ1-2	CASSFDTDYGYTF	TGTGCCAGCAGCTTTGACACGGACTATGGCTACACCTTC